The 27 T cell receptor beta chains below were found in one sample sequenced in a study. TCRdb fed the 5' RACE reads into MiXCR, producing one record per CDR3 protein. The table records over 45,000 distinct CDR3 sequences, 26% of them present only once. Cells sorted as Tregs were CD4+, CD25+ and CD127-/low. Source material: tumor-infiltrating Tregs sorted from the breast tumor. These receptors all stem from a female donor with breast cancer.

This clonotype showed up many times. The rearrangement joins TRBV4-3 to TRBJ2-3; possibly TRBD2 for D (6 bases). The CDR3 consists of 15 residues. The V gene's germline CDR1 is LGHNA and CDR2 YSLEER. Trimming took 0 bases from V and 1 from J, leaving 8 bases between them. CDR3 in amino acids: CASSQDQRGTDTQYF. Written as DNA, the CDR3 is TGCGCCAGCAGCCAAGATCAGCGGGGCACAGATACGCAGTATTTT.

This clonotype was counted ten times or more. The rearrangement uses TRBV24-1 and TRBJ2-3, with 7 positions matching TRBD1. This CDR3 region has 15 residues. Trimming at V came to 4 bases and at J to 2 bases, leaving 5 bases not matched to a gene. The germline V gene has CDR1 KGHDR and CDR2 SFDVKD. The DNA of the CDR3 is TGTGCCACCAGTGACTCGGGACAGCTCACAGATACGCAGTATTTT. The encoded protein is CATSDSGQLTDTQYF.

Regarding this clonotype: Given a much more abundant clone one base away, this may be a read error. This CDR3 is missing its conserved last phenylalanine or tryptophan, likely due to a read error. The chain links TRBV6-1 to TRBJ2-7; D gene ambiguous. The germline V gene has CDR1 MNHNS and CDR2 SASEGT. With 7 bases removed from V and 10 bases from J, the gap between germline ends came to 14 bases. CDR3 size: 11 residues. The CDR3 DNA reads TGTGCCAGCACCCCCTCAGGTCCTCAGTACCTC. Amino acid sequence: CASTPSGPQYL.

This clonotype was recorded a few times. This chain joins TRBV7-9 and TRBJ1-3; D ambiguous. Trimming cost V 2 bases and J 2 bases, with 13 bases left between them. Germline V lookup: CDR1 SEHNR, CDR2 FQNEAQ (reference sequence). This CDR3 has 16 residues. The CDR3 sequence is CASSLSRPGPGNTIYF. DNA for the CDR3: TGTGCCAGCAGCTTATCCCGACCCGGGCCTGGAAACACCATATATTTT.

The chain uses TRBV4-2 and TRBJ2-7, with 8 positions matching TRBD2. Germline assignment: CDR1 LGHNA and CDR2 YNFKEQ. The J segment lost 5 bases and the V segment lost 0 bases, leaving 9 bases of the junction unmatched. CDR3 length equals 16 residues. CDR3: CASSQDPSGSSHEQYF. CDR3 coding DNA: TGTGCCAGCAGCCAAGACCCCAGCGGGAGTTCCCACGAGCAGTACTTC.

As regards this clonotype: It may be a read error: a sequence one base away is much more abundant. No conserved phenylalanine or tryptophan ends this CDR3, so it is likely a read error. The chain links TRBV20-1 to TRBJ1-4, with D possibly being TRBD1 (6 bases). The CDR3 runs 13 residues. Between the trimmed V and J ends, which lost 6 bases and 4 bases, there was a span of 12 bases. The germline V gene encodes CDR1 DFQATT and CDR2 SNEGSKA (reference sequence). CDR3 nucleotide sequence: TGCAGTGCCCCCGGACAGAATAATGAAAAACTGTTTTTA. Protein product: CSAPGQNNEKLFL.

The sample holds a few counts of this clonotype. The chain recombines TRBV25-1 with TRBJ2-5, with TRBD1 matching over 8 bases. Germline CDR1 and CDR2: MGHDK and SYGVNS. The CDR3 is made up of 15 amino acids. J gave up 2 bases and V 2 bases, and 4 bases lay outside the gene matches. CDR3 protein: CASSEPHRGQETQYF. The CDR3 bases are TGTGCCAGCAGTGAACCACACAGGGGGCAAGAGACCCAGTACTTC.

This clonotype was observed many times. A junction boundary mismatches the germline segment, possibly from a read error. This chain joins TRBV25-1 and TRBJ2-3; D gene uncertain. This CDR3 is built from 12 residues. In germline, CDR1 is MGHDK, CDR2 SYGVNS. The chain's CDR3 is CASTPYTDAQYF. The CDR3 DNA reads TGTGCCAGCACCCCATACACAGATGCGCAGTATTTT.

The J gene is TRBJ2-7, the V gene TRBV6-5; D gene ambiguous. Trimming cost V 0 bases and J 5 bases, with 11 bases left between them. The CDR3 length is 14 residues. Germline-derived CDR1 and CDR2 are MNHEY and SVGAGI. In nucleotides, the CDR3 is TGTGCCAGCAGTTACTCAGCCAGGTCCCACGAGCAGTACTTC. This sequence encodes CASSYSARSHEQYF.

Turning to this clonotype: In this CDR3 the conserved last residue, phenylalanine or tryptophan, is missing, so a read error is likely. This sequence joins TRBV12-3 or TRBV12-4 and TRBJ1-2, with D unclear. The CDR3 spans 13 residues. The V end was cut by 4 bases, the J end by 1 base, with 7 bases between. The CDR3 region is CASSSQDNYGYTY. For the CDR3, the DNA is TGTGCCAGCAGTTCGCAAGATAACTATGGCTACACCTAC.

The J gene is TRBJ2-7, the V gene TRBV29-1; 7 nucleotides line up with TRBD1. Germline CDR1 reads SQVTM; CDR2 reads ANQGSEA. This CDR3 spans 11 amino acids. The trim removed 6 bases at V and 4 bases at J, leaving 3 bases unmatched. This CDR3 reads CSVKQGYEQYF. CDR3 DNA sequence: TGCAGCGTAAAACAGGGGTACGAGCAGTACTTC.

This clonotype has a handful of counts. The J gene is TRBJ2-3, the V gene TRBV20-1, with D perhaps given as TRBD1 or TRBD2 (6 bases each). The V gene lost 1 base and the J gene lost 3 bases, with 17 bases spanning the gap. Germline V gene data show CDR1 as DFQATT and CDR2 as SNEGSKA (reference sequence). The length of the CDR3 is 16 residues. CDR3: CSARVGSGAKTDTQYF. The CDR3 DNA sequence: TGCAGTGCTAGAGTCGGGTCGGGGGCGAAGACAGATACGCAGTATTTT.

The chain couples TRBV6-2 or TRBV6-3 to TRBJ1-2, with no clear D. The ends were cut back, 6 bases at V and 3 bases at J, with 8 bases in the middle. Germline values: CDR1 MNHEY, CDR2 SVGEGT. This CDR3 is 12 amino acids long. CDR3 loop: CASSHTDYGYTF. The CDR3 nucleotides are TGTGCCAGCAGCCACACAGACTATGGCTACACCTTC.

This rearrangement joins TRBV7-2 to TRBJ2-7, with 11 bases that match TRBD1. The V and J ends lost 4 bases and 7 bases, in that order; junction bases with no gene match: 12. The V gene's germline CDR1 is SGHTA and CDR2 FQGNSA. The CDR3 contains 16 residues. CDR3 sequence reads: CASSSGQGVSVEEQYF. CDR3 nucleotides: TGTGCCAGCAGCTCGGGACAGGGGGTCTCAGTAGAAGAGCAGTACTTC.

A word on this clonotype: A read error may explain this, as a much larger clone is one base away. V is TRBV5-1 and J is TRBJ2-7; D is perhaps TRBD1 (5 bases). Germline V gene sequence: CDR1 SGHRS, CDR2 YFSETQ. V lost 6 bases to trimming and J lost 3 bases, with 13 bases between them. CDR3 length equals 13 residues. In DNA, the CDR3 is TGCGCCAGCAACTTACTACAGGACTACGAGCAGTACTTC. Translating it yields CASNLLQDYEQYF.

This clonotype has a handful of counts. The CDR3 DNA sequence: TGTGCCAGCTTCCGGGGATTCTCTGGGGCCAACGTCCTGACTTTC. Its translation: CASFRGFSGANVLTF. The chain combines TRBV2 with TRBJ2-6; D perhaps matches TRBD2 (5 bases). The V end lost 8 bases, the J end lost 0 bases, and 11 bases lay between the germline ends. CDR3 length: 15 residues. In germline, CDR1 is SNHLY, CDR2 FYNNEI.

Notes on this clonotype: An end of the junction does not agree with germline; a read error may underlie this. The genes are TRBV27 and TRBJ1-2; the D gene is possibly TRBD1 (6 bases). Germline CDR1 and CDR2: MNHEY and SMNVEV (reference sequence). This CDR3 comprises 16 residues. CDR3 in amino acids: CASSLSGVPGQQGFTF. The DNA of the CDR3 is TGTGCCAGCAGTTTATCAGGGGTTCCGGGACAACAAGGCTTCACCTTC.

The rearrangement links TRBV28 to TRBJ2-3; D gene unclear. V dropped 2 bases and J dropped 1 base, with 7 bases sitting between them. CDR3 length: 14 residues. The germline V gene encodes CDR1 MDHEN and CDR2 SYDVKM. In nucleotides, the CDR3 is TGTGCCAGCAGTTTAACGCTTGGCACAGATACGCAGTATTTT. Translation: CASSLTLGTDTQYF. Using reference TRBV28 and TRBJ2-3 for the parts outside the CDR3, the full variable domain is DVKVTQSSRYLVKRTGEKVFLECVQDMDHENMFWYRQDPGLGLRLIYFSYDVKMKEKGDIPEGYSVSREKKERFSLILESASTNQTSMYLCASSLTLGTDTQYFGPGTRLTVL.

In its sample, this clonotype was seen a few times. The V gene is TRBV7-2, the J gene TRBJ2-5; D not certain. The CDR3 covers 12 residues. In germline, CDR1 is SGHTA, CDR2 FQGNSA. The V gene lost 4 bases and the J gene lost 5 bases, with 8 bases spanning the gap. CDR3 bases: TGTGCCAGCAGCTCGGTTCGGGAGACCCAGTACTTC. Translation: CASSSVRETQYF.

The CDR3 nucleotides read TGTGCCAGCAGCCAAGAGTACAGGAACTATGGCTACACCTTC. Residues: CASSQEYRNYGYTF. The rearrangement joins TRBV3-1 to TRBJ1-2, with D possibly TRBD1 on 5 matching bases. The CDR3 loop spans 14 amino acids. V gave up 0 bases and J gave up 2 bases, with 7 bases separating them. Germline CDR1 and CDR2: LGHDT and YNNKEL (reference sequence).

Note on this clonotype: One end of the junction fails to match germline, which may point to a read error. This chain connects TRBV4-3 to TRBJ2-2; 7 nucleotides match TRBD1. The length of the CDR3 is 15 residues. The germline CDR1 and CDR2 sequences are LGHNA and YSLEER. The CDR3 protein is CASSPRQGHTGKLFF. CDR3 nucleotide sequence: TGCGCCAGCAGCCCCCGACAGGGACACACCGGGAAGCTGTTTTTT.

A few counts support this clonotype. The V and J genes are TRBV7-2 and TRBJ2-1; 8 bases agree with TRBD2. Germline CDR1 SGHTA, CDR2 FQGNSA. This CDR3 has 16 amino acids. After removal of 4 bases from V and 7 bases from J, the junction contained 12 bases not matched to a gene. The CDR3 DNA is TGTGCCAGCAGCTCAACTCGCGGGGGGAGCCTGAATGAGCAGTTCTTC. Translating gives CASSSTRGGSLNEQFF.

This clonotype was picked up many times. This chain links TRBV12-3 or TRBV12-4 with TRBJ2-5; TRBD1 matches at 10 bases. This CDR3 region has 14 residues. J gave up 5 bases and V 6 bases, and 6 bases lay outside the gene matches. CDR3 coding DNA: TGTGCCAGCAGGAGACAGGGGGCATGGGAGACCCAGTACTTC. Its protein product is CASRRQGAWETQYF.

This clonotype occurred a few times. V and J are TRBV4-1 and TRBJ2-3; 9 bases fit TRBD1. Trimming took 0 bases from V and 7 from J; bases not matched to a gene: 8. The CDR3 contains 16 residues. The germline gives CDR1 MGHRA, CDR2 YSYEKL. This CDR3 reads CASSQDRDREGHTQYF. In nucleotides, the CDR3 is TGCGCCAGCAGCCAAGATAGGGACAGGGAAGGACATACGCAGTATTTT.

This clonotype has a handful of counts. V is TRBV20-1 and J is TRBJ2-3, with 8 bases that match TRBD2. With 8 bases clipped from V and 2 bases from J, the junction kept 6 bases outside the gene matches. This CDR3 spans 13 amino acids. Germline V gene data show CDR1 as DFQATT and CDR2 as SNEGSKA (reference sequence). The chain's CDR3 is CSTYGGATDTQYF. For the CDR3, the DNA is TGCAGTACTTACGGGGGGGCCACAGATACGCAGTATTTT.

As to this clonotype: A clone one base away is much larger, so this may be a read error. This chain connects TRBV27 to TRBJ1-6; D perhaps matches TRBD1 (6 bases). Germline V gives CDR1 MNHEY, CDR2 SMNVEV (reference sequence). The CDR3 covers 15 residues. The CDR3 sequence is CAGSPGQHYNSPLHF. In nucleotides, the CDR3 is TGTGCCGGCAGTCCCGGACAGCACTATAATTCACCCCTCCACTTT.

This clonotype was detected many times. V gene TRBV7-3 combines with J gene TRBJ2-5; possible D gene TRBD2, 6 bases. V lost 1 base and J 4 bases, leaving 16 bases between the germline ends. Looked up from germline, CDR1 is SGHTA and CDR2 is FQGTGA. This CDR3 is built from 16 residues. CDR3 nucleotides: TGTGCCAGCAGCTTAAAGGCGGGAACCGGGGGAGAGACCCAGTACTTC. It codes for CASSLKAGTGGETQYF.